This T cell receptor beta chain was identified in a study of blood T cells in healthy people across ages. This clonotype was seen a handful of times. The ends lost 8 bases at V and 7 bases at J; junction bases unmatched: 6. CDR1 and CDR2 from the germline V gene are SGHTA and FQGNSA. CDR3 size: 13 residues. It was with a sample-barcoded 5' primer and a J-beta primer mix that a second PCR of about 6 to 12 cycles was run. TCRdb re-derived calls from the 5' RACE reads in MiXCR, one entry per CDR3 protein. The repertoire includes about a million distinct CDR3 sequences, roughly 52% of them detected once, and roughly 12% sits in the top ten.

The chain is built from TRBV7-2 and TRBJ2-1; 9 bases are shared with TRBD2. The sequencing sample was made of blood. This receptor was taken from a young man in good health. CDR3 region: CASRRLAGNEQFF. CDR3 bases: TGTGCCAGCCGTCGGCTAGCGGGGAATGAGCAGTTCTTC.